This passage covers 28 T cell receptor beta chains from one sample sequenced in a study of response to subunit inactivated influenza vaccine. A single record per CDR3 protein comes from TCRdb applying MiXCR to the RT-PCR reads. The sample comprises a few hundred thousand distinct CDR3 sequences, about 15% of which are singletons, and 11% rests with the top ten. The sample was PBMCs from blood, taken about 11 days after vaccination. The receptors shown here come from a middle-aged man who received an inactivated influenza vaccine.

The chain has TRBV19 and TRBJ2-3, with no clear D. The CDR3 has 12 residues. V lost 4 bases to trimming and J lost 4 bases, with 6 bases between them. CDR1 and CDR2 from the germline V gene are LNHDA and SQIVND (reference sequence). CDR3 in DNA: TGTGCCAGTAGTAACCCTCCAGATACGCAGTATTTT. This sequence encodes CASSNPPDTQYF.

This clonotype has ten or more counts. V usage is TRBV20-1 and J usage is TRBJ2-1, with 8 nucleotides matching TRBD2. This CDR3 spans 11 amino acids. The junction had 2 bases not matched to a gene; V was cut back by 1 base and J by 12 bases. Per the germline V gene, CDR1 is DFQATT and CDR2 is SNEGSKA (reference sequence). CDR3 loop: CSARGREGQFF. CDR3 coding DNA: TGCAGTGCTAGAGGTCGGGAGGGGCAGTTCTTC.

This chain connects TRBV20-1 to TRBJ2-1, with a weak D call TRBD2 (6 bases). The ends were cut back, 5 bases at V and 4 bases at J, with 12 bases in the middle. The CDR3 sequence is 13 residues long. CDR1 and CDR2 from the germline V gene are DFQATT and SNEGSKA (reference sequence). CDR3 bases: TGCAGTGCTTATTTGGAGGGTTACAATGAGCAGTTCTTC. Amino acids: CSAYLEGYNEQFF.

The chain recombines TRBV3-1 with TRBJ2-4, with D tentatively TRBD1 (6 bases). CDR3 length: 12 residues. Trimming stripped 4 bases from V and 7 bases from J, with 8 bases between. Germline loops: CDR1 LGHDT, CDR2 YNNKEL (reference sequence). The CDR3, as DNA: TGTGCCAGCAGCCGCCAGGGGAACATTCAGTACTTC. This sequence encodes CASSRQGNIQYF.

This clonotype was picked up a small number of times. The gene calls are TRBV11-2 and TRBJ2-7; 9 nucleotides align to TRBD1. CDR3 length equals 14 residues. The ends lost 6 bases at V and 5 bases at J; junction bases unmatched: 8. Germline CDR1 is SGHAT and CDR2 is FQNNGV. The CDR3 DNA reads TGTGCCAGCAGTCCTTCGGGACAGGGACACGAGCAGTACTTC. It specifies CASSPSGQGHEQYF.

At least ten counts were recorded for this clonotype. The genes are TRBV5-1 and TRBJ2-2; D is possibly TRBD1 or TRBD2 (6 bases each). This CDR3 region has 16 residues. Trimming left V 0 bases short and J 4 bases short, with 13 bases between. Per germline, CDR1 SGHRS and CDR2 YFSETQ. CDR3 sequence (DNA): TGCGCCAGCAGCTTGGATGCCAGGGGAGGCACCGGGGAGCTGTTTTTT. Protein: CASSLDARGGTGELFF. The variable domain in full, with the rest retrieved from reference TRBV5-1 and TRBJ2-2, is KAGVTQTPRYLIKTRGQQVTLSCSPISGHRSVSWYQQTPGQGLQFLFEYFSETQRNKGNFPGRFSGRQFSNSRSEMNVSTLELGDSALYLCASSLDARGGTGELFFGEGSRLTVL.

This sequence joins TRBV12-3 or TRBV12-4 and TRBJ1-2; D is perhaps TRBD1 (5 bases). The V gene lost 9 bases and the J gene lost 5 bases, with 19 bases spanning the gap. This CDR3 region has 14 residues. CDR3 in DNA: TGTGCCAGTGGGGACGGTAATCTTTTTTATGGCTACACCTTC. It specifies CASGDGNLFYGYTF.

V gene TRBV6-1 combines with J gene TRBJ2-7; 7 bases align to TRBD1. The CDR3 extends over 15 amino acids. Germline V CDR1 and CDR2: MNHNS, SASEGT. After removal of 6 bases from V and 6 bases from J, the junction contained 14 bases not matched to a gene. CDR3 sequence: CASSRDTGETGEQYF. The CDR3 coding sequence is TGTGCCAGCAGCCGAGATACAGGGGAAACTGGCGAGCAGTACTTC.

The chain is built from TRBV7-8 and TRBJ1-5, with D possibly being TRBD1 (5 bases). Germline values: CDR1 SGHVS, CDR2 FQNEAQ. V was trimmed by 0 bases and J by 12 bases, leaving 12 bases between them. CDR3 length: 13 residues. CDR3 nucleotide sequence: TGTGCCAGCAGCTTAGCCGGGACGGAGCGCCAGCATTTT. Amino acid sequence: CASSLAGTERQHF.

The chain carries TRBV20-1 and TRBJ2-1; TRBD2 aligns across 7 bases. V trimming: 0 bases; J trimming: 2 bases; junction bases outside the gene matches: 4. Germline CDR1 and CDR2: DFQATT and SNEGSKA (reference sequence). The CDR3 runs to 15 residues. The DNA for the CDR3 is TGCAGTGCTAGAGACATCCTAGCGGCCTACAATGAGCAGTTCTTC. Protein product: CSARDILAAYNEQFF.

The rearrangement uses TRBV27 and TRBJ2-2; 10 bases map to TRBD1. The length of the CDR3 is 14 residues. In germline, CDR1 is MNHEY, CDR2 SMNVEV (reference sequence). The V gene end was trimmed by 10 bases and the J gene end by 1 base; junction bases not matched to a gene: 3. CDR3 in DNA: TGTGCCACCGGACAGGGGGTGAACACCGGGGAGCTGTTTTTT. Translated: CATGQGVNTGELFF.

The CDR3 protein is CSVASGYEQYF. DNA for the CDR3: TGCAGCGTCGCGTCGGGGTACGAGCAGTACTTC. The chain joins TRBV29-1 to TRBJ2-7; D might be TRBD2 (5 bases). This CDR3 is built from 11 residues. V was pared by 6 bases and J by 4 bases, with 10 bases between. From germline, CDR1 is SQVTM and CDR2 ANQGSEA.

The V call is TRBV12-3 or TRBV12-4, the J call TRBJ2-7; D might be TRBD2 (6 bases). The germline V and J ends were trimmed by 3 bases and 2 bases, with 14 bases remaining between them. CDR3 size: 15 residues. CDR3 DNA: TGTGCCAGCAGTTTGAGCGGGTCCGCAGCCTACGAGCAGTACTTC. Protein sequence: CASSLSGSAAYEQYF.

The rearrangement joins TRBV3-1 to TRBJ1-1; a possible D gene is TRBD1 (6 bases). CDR1 is LGHDT, CDR2 YNNKEL, per germline (reference sequence). This CDR3 contains 17 residues. Trimming left V 0 bases short and J 2 bases short, with 16 bases between. This CDR3 is CASSQDLEQGRNTEAFF. CDR3 DNA sequence: TGTGCCAGCAGCCAAGATTTGGAACAGGGACGAAACACTGAAGCTTTCTTT.

This chain joins TRBV5-1 and TRBJ2-1; D uncertain. Trimming took off 4 bases at V and 0 bases at J, with 14 bases between the two ends. The CDR3 contains 16 residues. Germline V gene data show CDR1 as SGHRS and CDR2 as YFSETQ. The CDR3 DNA follows: TGCGCCAGCAGCACTGGGCTGCCGAGCTCCTACAATGAGCAGTTCTTC. It translates to CASSTGLPSSYNEQFF.

J is TRBJ2-2 and V is TRBV4-2, with 7 bases aligning to TRBD1. With V trimmed by 5 bases and J by 1 base, 4 bases remained unmatched. The germline gives CDR1 LGHNA, CDR2 YNFKEQ. This CDR3 spans 15 amino acids. The CDR3: CASSNDRVNTGELFF. For the CDR3, the DNA is TGTGCCAGCAGCAATGACAGGGTGAACACCGGGGAGCTGTTTTTT.

There are a few counts of this clonotype. The V gene is TRBV5-1, the J gene TRBJ2-7; D may match TRBD1 or TRBD2 (5 bases each). With 3 bases removed from V and 3 bases from J, the gap between germline ends came to 10 bases. The CDR3 runs to 13 residues. The germline V gene has CDR1 SGHRS and CDR2 YFSETQ. The CDR3 sequence is CASSWDGLYEQYF. The CDR3 coding sequence is TGCGCCAGCAGCTGGGACGGCCTCTACGAGCAGTACTTC. The variable domain in full, completed from reference TRBV5-1 and TRBJ2-7, reads KAGVTQTPRYLIKTRGQQVTLSCSPISGHRSVSWYQQTPGQGLQFLFEYFSETQRNKGNFPGRFSGRQFSNSRSEMNVSTLELGDSALYLCASSWDGLYEQYFGPGTRLTVT.

The V call is TRBV9, the J call TRBJ1-1; no definite D call. The CDR3 is 13 amino acids. V was shortened by 0 bases and J by 5 bases, with 8 bases between the two germline ends. Per the germline V gene, CDR1 is SGDLS and CDR2 is YYNGEE. CDR3 in DNA: TGTGCCAGCAGCGTAGTCCCCCGGACTGAAGCTTTCTTT. Residues: CASSVVPRTEAFF.

The rearrangement uses TRBV6-1 and TRBJ2-7; possibly TRBD2 for D (6 bases). The CDR3 totals 13 residues. Trimming cost V 9 bases and J 2 bases, with 14 bases left between them. Germline V CDR1 and CDR2: MNHNS, SASEGT. The CDR3 loop is CASSAGLAYEQYF. Here the CDR3 DNA reads TGTGCCAGTTCCGCGGGGCTGGCCTACGAGCAGTACTTC.

This chain connects TRBV6-2 or TRBV6-3 to TRBJ2-1; 9 bases line up with TRBD2. Germline V gene sequence: CDR1 MNHEY, CDR2 SVGEGT. This CDR3 has 13 residues. The trim removed 7 bases at V and 9 bases at J, leaving 7 bases unmatched. CDR3 nucleotide sequence: TGTGCCAGCAAAGTAGATAGCGGGGGTGAGCAGTTCTTC. Encoded protein: CASKVDSGGEQFF.

This clonotype has only a few counts. This rearrangement joins TRBV24-1 to TRBJ2-1, with D perhaps matching TRBD2 (6 bases). V gave up 4 bases and J gave up 1 base, with 13 bases separating them. The CDR3 has 16 residues. From germline, CDR1 is KGHDR and CDR2 SFDVKD. In DNA, the CDR3 is TGTGCCACCAGTGACCTGGGAGGCAAATCCTACAATGAGCAGTTCTTC. It is translated as CATSDLGGKSYNEQFF.

This clonotype was counted a few times. The V gene is TRBV15, the J gene TRBJ2-3; D is undetermined. V shed 5 bases and J shed 10 bases, with 16 bases lying between them. CDR1 and CDR2 (germline): LNHNV, YYDKDF (reference sequence). CDR3 length equals 13 residues. CDR3 region: CATSQSSPTPQYF. The CDR3 DNA reads TGTGCCACCAGCCAGTCGAGCCCGACACCGCAGTATTTT.

This clonotype was observed many times. The rearrangement joins TRBV7-2 to TRBJ2-3; D might be TRBD2 (7 bases). The CDR3 is 13 amino acids. The V end was cut by 5 bases, the J end by 8 bases, with 14 bases between. Germline CDR1 SGHTA, CDR2 FQGNSA. The CDR3 is CASSHPAGATQYF. The CDR3 nucleotides are TGTGCCAGCAGCCACCCGGCGGGGGCTACGCAGTATTTT. The full variable domain, its missing parts supplied by reference TRBV7-2 and TRBJ2-3, is GAGVSQSPSNKVTEKGKDVELRCDPISGHTALYWYRQSLGQGLEFLIYFQGNSAPDKSGLPSDRFSAERTGGSVSTLTIQRTQQEDSAVYLCASSHPAGATQYFGPGTRLTVL.

This clonotype was detected only a few times. V is TRBV4-3 and J is TRBJ2-1, with D possibly TRBD2 on 6 matching bases. The V end lost 1 base, the J end lost 7 bases, and 14 bases lay between the germline ends. The CDR3 has 15 residues. CDR1 and CDR2 (germline): LGHNA, YSLEER. In DNA, the CDR3 is TGCGCCAGCAGCCAAGTCGGCGGGGTGGGGAATGAGCAGTTCTTC. This sequence encodes CASSQVGGVGNEQFF.

This clonotype occurred a few times. The chain's CDR3 is CASSSPSGGTKNIQYF. CDR3 DNA sequence: TGTGCCAGCAGTTCCCCTAGCGGGGGCACCAAAAACATTCAGTACTTC. The chain carries TRBV28 and TRBJ2-4, with TRBD2 identical over 10 bases. The germline V gene has CDR1 MDHEN and CDR2 SYDVKM. The ends lost 4 bases at V and 2 bases at J; junction bases unmatched: 5. This CDR3 contains 16 residues.

This sequence joins TRBV12-3 or TRBV12-4 and TRBJ2-7; 10 nucleotides align to TRBD2. V dropped 5 bases and J dropped 5; count of bases not matched to a gene: 3. The CDR3 has 13 residues. The CDR3 DNA is TGTGCCAGCAGTGGACTAGCGGTCAACGAGCAGTACTTC. As protein: CASSGLAVNEQYF.

This chain uses TRBV7-2 with TRBJ2-1; possibly TRBD2 for D (6 bases). Trimming shortened V by 4 bases and J by 15 bases, and 16 bases separated the two germline ends. Per germline, CDR1 SGHTA and CDR2 FQGNSA. This CDR3 has 12 residues. The CDR3 loop reads CASSSREVVLFF. The CDR3 DNA reads as TGTGCCAGCAGCTCCAGGGAGGTTGTTCTGTTCTTC.

Only a few counts were recorded for this clonotype. The chain links TRBV7-8 to TRBJ2-7; 7 bases are a match to TRBD2. The CDR3 totals 17 residues. The germline V gene encodes CDR1 SGHVS and CDR2 FQNEAQ. The V gene end was trimmed by 2 bases and the J gene end by 2 bases; junction bases not matched to a gene: 12. The DNA of the CDR3 is TGTGCCAGCAGCTTAAATTCCGGCGGGAGAGGCGCCTACGAGCAGTACTTC. This sequence encodes CASSLNSGGRGAYEQYF.